This T cell receptor (beta chain) was sequenced during a study of T cell responses to AZD1222 COVID-19 vaccine. This clone was seen a handful of times. The CDR3 is 12 residues long. The V gene lost 6 bases and the J gene lost 4 bases, with 10 bases spanning the gap. Data came from immunoSEQ multiplex PCR; TCRdb stores just in-frame clones and leaves some out. The table has 90,000 to 100,000 clones, about 81% seen once; the top ten hold approximately 15%. The chain couples TRBV12-3 or TRBV12-4 to TRBJ2-7; D is uncertain. This receptor was obtained from an adult who received the AZD1222 COVID-19 vaccine. Sequences were derived from peripheral blood, sampled 28 days after the second AZD1222 dose. The CDR3 here is CASSPRYYEQYF. Written as DNA, the CDR3 is TGTGCCAGCAGCCCCAGATATTACGAGCAGTACTTC.